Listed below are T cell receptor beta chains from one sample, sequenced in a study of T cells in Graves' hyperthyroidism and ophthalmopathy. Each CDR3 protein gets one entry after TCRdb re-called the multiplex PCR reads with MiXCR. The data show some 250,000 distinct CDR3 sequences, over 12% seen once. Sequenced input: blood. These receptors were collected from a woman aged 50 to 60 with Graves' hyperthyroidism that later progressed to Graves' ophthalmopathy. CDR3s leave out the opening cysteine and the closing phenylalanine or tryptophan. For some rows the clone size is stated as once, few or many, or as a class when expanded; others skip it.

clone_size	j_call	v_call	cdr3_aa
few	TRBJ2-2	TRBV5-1	ASSLAKDSYTGELF
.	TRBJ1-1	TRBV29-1	SVGGATGTEAF
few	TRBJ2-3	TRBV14	ASSQGLSSTDTQY
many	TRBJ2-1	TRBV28	ASSPLNRESNEQF
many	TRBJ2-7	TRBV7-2	ASSLARTSEQY
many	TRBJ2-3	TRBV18	ASSPPLAGGTDTQY
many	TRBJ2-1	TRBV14	ASSIRGGYEQF
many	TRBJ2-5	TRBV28	ASSLPGRGETQY
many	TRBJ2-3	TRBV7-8	ASAGFTTDTQY
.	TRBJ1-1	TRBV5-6	ASSRGTTNTEAF
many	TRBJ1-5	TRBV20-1	SAAPLISNQPQH
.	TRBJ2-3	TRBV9	ASSVAGQSTDTQY
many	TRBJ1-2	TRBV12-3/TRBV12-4	ATEQGAVSDGYT
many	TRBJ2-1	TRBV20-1	SVIGGSPSYNEQF